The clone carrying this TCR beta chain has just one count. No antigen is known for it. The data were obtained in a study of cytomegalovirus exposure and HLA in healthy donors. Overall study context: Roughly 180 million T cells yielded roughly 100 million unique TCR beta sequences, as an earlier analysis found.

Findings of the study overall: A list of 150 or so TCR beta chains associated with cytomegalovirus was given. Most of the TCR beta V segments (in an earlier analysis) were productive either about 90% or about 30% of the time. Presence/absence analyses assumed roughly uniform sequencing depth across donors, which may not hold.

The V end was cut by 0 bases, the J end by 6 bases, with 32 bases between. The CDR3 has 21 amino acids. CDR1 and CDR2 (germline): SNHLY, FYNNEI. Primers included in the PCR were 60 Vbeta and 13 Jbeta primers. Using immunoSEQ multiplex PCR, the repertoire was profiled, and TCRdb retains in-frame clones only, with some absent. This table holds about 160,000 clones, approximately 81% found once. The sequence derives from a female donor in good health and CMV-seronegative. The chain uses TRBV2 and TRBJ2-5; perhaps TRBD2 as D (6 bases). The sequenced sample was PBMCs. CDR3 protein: CASSEALGHWTTLGARKTQYF. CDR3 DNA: TGTGCCAGCAGTGAAGCGCTAGGGCACTGGACTACTCTAGGGGCTCGGAAGACCCAGTACTTC. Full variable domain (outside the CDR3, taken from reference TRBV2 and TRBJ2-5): EPEVTQTPSHQVTQMGQEVILRCVPISNHLYFYWYRQILGQKVEFLVSFYNNEISEKSEIFDDQFSVERPDGSNFTLKIRSTKLEDSAMYFCASSEALGHWTTLGARKTQYFGPGTRLLVL.